One and the same sample provided the 16 T cell receptor beta chains below, sequenced in a study of radiotherapy plus CTLA-4 blockade in lung cancer. Method: immunoSEQ multiplex PCR; TCRdb's copy keeps in-frame clones and lacks some. The top ten clones hold 25% to 30% of a sample with approximately 53,000 clones, around 84% of them seen once. Sequenced material: peripheral blood, taken from a patient treated with radiotherapy plus ipilimumab. The receptors originated from a human donor with non-small cell lung cancer whose response to radiotherapy plus ipilimumab could not be evaluated.

This clone has just one count. The chain employs TRBV5-5 and TRBJ2-5; D perhaps matches TRBD2 (6 bases). Germline V gene lookup returns CDR1 SGHKS and CDR2 YYEKEE (reference sequence). CDR3 length: 12 residues. V was cut by 2 bases and J by 5 bases, with 7 bases left in between. This CDR3 reads CASSFGGETQYF. The CDR3 coding sequence is TGTGCCAGCAGCTTTGGGGGGGAGACCCAGTACTTC.

With respect to this clone: Other DNA sequences within the sample encode an identical CDR3. The chain is built from TRBV19 and TRBJ2-7; TRBD1 matches at 10 bases. This CDR3 contains 15 residues. Trimming took 5 bases from V and 2 from J; bases not matched to a gene: 6. Germline lookup yields CDR1 LNHDA and CDR2 SQIVND (reference sequence). CDR3 DNA: TGTGCCAGTAGTTCACCGGGACAGGGGACCTACGAGCAGTACTTC. Protein: CASSSPGQGTYEQYF.

The chain links TRBV30 to TRBJ2-7; 10 bases match TRBD1. In germline, CDR1 is GTSNPN, CDR2 SVGIG (reference sequence). V lost 1 base and J lost 2; bases outside the gene matches: 8. The CDR3 runs 16 residues. The CDR3 region is CAWSGSGQGLAYEQYF. The DNA for the CDR3 is TGTGCCTGGAGTGGGTCGGGACAGGGGCTCGCCTACGAGCAGTACTTC.

This clone came up a few times. The chain combines TRBV29-1 with TRBJ1-2; D gene unclear. Trimming left V 3 bases short and J 2 bases short, with 7 bases between. Germline CDR1 and CDR2: SQVTM and ANQGSEA. CDR3 size: 12 residues. CDR3 in DNA: TGCAGCGTTGAGGGCTTAAACTATGGCTACACCTTC. Protein product: CSVEGLNYGYTF.

This rearrangement joins TRBV27 to TRBJ1-4; 8 positions match TRBD1. Germline V gene data show CDR1 as MNHEY and CDR2 as SMNVEV (reference sequence). CDR3 length equals 14 residues. After removal of 8 bases from V and 7 bases from J, the junction contained 9 bases not matched to a gene. This CDR3 reads CASGRQGQGEKLFF. The CDR3, as DNA: TGTGCCAGCGGACGACAGGGGCAGGGTGAAAAACTGTTTTTT.

The table lists this clone with a few counts. The genes are TRBV4-3 and TRBJ1-5; D may be TRBD1 (6 bases). With 1 base removed from V and 4 bases from J, the gap between germline ends came to 11 bases. CDR1 is LGHNA, CDR2 YSLEER, per germline. This CDR3 region has 15 residues. The CDR3 coding sequence is TGCGCCAGCAGCCAAGTCTGGACAGCTAATCAGCCCCAGCATTTT. Translating gives CASSQVWTANQPQHF.

The J gene is TRBJ1-2, the V gene TRBV28; no clear D. Germline-derived CDR1 and CDR2 are MDHEN and SYDVKM. The V gene lost 8 bases and the J gene lost 2 bases, with 15 bases spanning the gap. The CDR3 is made up of 14 amino acids. CDR3 in amino acids: CASSREGLNYGYTF. CDR3 bases: TGTGCCAGCTCTAGAGAGGGCTTAAACTATGGCTACACCTTC.

The chain couples TRBV7-9 to TRBJ1-2; the match to TRBD1 covers 8 bases. The germline V gene encodes CDR1 SEHNR and CDR2 FQNEAQ (reference sequence). This CDR3 is built from 15 residues. The junction had 6 bases not matched to a gene; V was cut back by 2 bases and J by 4 bases. The CDR3 is CASSLFGQGLYGYTF. DNA of the CDR3: TGTGCCAGCAGCTTATTTGGACAGGGCCTCTATGGCTACACCTTC.

This chain connects TRBV30 to TRBJ2-2; 7 bases match TRBD1. V was clipped by 5 bases and J by 7 bases; unmatched bases: 4. The V gene's germline CDR1 is GTSNPN and CDR2 SVGIG (reference sequence). The CDR3 runs 12 residues. CDR3 region: CAWRGDSGELFF. The CDR3 bases are TGTGCCTGGCGAGGGGACAGCGGGGAGCTGTTTTTT.

This sequence joins TRBV12-5 and TRBJ1-2, with a tentative D call TRBD1 (6 bases). The ends were cut back, 7 bases at V and 0 bases at J, with 15 bases in the middle. CDR3 length: 15 amino acids. Germline lookup yields CDR1 LGHNT and CDR2 FRNRAP. Written as DNA, the CDR3 is TGTGCTAGTGCCTTGGACAGAGGAACTAACTATGGCTACACCTTC. This sequence encodes CASALDRGTNYGYTF.

The chain recombines TRBV2 with TRBJ2-2, with a tentative D call TRBD1 (6 bases). CDR3 length: 17 amino acids. V lost 3 bases, J lost 0 bases, and 14 bases lay in between. Germline V lookup: CDR1 SNHLY, CDR2 FYNNEI. Written as DNA, the CDR3 is TGTGCCAGCAGTGACTCCTCCGGGACACCGAACACCGGGGAGCTGTTTTTT. Protein product: CASSDSSGTPNTGELFF.

The gene calls are TRBV27 and TRBJ2-3; tentatively, D is TRBD1 (5 bases). The CDR3 runs to 15 residues. Trimming took 6 bases from V and 6 from J, leaving 19 bases between them. Germline CDR1 and CDR2: MNHEY and SMNVEV (reference sequence). The CDR3 DNA is TGTGCCAGCAGGGCACTGGGGCAGGCGGTGGATACGCAGTATTTT. This codes for CASRALGQAVDTQYF.

The chain joins TRBV7-3 to TRBJ1-1, with 8 bases that match TRBD1. There are 13 residues in the CDR3. Germline CDR1 SGHTA, CDR2 FQGTGA. V gave up 2 bases and J gave up 9 bases; unmatched junction bases: 5. As DNA, the CDR3 is TGTGCCAGCAGCTTAGAATCAGGGGGCAAAGCTTTCTTT. Translated: CASSLESGGKAFF.

This chain uses TRBV19 with TRBJ1-2; TRBD1 aligns across 7 bases. The trim removed 3 bases at V and 2 bases at J, leaving 6 bases unmatched. Germline lookup yields CDR1 LNHDA and CDR2 SQIVND (reference sequence). The CDR3 loop spans 15 amino acids. The CDR3 coding sequence is TGTGCCAGTAGTATCGGAGGGGGCGCAAACTATGGCTACACCTTC. Protein product: CASSIGGGANYGYTF. Complete variable domain (other parts from reference TRBV19 and TRBJ1-2): DGGITQSPKYLFRKEGQNVTLSCEQNLNHDAMYWYRQDPGQGLRLIYYSQIVNDFQKGDIAEGYSVSREKKESFPLTVTSAQKNPTAFYLCASSIGGGANYGYTFGSGTRLTVV.

The rearrangement links TRBV9 to TRBJ2-3; TRBD2 is a possible D gene (6 bases). This CDR3 region has 17 residues. Trimming pared 0 bases from V and 0 bases from J, leaving 14 bases between. Germline V gene lookup returns CDR1 SGDLS and CDR2 YYNGEE. Here the CDR3 reads CASSVGGGGTSTDTQYF. The CDR3 DNA reads TGTGCCAGCAGCGTAGGTGGGGGTGGGACTAGCACAGATACGCAGTATTTT.

DNA for the CDR3: TGTGCCAGCAGCCCGAACAGACAGAACACTGAAGCTTTCTTT. Translated: CASSPNRQNTEAFF. The chain combines TRBV7-9 with TRBJ1-1; D is unclear. CDR3 length: 14 amino acids. Germline CDR1 is SEHNR and CDR2 is FQNEAQ (reference sequence). Trimming pared 5 bases from V and 1 base from J, leaving 11 bases between.